This T cell receptor (beta chain) was observed in a study of CD8 T cells in ankylosing spondylitis. The CDR3 covers 15 residues. After removal of 7 bases from V and 4 bases from J, the junction contained 10 bases not matched to a gene. Germline CDR1 is SQVTM and CDR2 is ANQGSEA. Each CDR3 protein gets one entry after TCRdb re-called the 5' RACE reads with MiXCR. The repertoire includes about 210,000 distinct CDR3 sequences, 7% to 8% of them detected once, and 11% to 15% sits in the top ten. Study findings and constraints: The study looked at matched synovial fluid samples from ankylosing spondylitis patients. Disease-linked clones were reported to be significantly enriched there. Apparently characteristic of ankylosing spondylitis blood was a TCR beta motif (roughly 8 highly homologous variants).

Comments on this clonotype: Antigen: not known.

The chain employs TRBV29-1 and TRBJ2-2, with 9 nucleotides matching TRBD2. The clonotype comes from a male donor with ankylosing spondylitis. The material sequenced was blood, either unsorted or a sorted T cell fraction (not recorded which). The CDR3 loop is CSAPGDSGSTGELFF. CDR3 sequence (DNA): TGCAGCGCGCCGGGGGATAGCGGGAGCACCGGGGAGCTGTTTTTT.